The 19 T cell receptor beta chains listed next were all sequenced from one sample in a study of CD8 T cells in ankylosing spondylitis. TCRdb re-derived calls from the 5' RACE reads in MiXCR, one entry per CDR3 protein. The sample contains 250,000 to 300,000 distinct CDR3 sequences, over 15% of which appear only once. The sample taken for sequencing was blood, either unsorted or a sorted T cell fraction (not recorded which). Receptor source: a male donor with ankylosing spondylitis or in good health (not recorded which).

The chain has TRBV6-1 and TRBJ1-4; D uncertain. This CDR3 region has 13 residues. V was shortened by 4 bases and J by 7 bases, with 10 bases between the two germline ends. CDR1 is MNHNS and CDR2 is SASEGT in the germline V gene. For the CDR3, the DNA is TGTGCCAGCAGTGTCCAGTCGGGTGAAAAACTGTTTTTT. Its translation is CASSVQSGEKLFF.

The gene calls are TRBV20-1 and TRBJ1-1, with 9 bases identical to TRBD1. Trimming removed 4 bases from V and 4 bases from J; junction bases left unmatched: 7. The CDR3 totals 14 residues. The germline V gene encodes CDR1 DFQATT and CDR2 SNEGSKA (reference sequence). CDR3 protein: CSAKQGARGTEAFF. The CDR3 region has the DNA TGCAGTGCTAAACAGGGGGCGCGAGGCACTGAAGCTTTCTTT.

This chain joins TRBV28 and TRBJ2-3; 7 bases map to TRBD2. This CDR3 has 16 amino acids. After removal of 2 bases from V and 2 bases from J, the junction contained 7 bases not matched to a gene. Germline loops: CDR1 MDHEN, CDR2 SYDVKM. CDR3 bases: TGTGCCAGCAGTTTAGAAGGACTAGGGGTCACAGATACGCAGTATTTT. The encoded protein is CASSLEGLGVTDTQYF. Filled out from reference TRBV28 and TRBJ2-3, the complete variable domain reads DVKVTQSSRYLVKRTGEKVFLECVQDMDHENMFWYRQDPGLGLRLIYFSYDVKMKEKGDIPEGYSVSREKKERFSLILESASTNQTSMYLCASSLEGLGVTDTQYFGPGTRLTVL.

This sequence joins TRBV3-1 and TRBJ2-5, with D uncertain. The germline CDR1 and CDR2 sequences are LGHDT and YNNKEL (reference sequence). V was shortened by 10 bases and J by 0 bases, with 21 bases between the two germline ends. The CDR3 consists of 16 residues. The CDR3 loop is CAIRRSHWTNQETQYF. In DNA form, the CDR3 reads TGTGCCATCAGGCGTTCCCATTGGACCAACCAAGAGACCCAGTACTTC.

This clonotype was recorded a few times. The V gene is TRBV12-3 or TRBV12-4, the J gene TRBJ2-5, with D perhaps TRBD2 (5 bases). Trimming left V 6 bases short and J 3 bases short, with 11 bases between. The CDR3 runs 13 residues. Here the CDR3 reads CASSPWGEETQYF. CDR3 sequence (DNA): TGTGCCAGCAGCCCGTGGGGAGAAGAGACCCAGTACTTC.

A few counts support this clonotype. The rearrangement joins TRBV27 to TRBJ2-3; D is unresolved. The CDR3 is 15 residues long. Germline V gene data show CDR1 as MNHEY and CDR2 as SMNVEV (reference sequence). V was trimmed by 6 bases and J by 1 base, leaving 14 bases between them. CDR3 sequence (DNA): TGTGCCAGCAGGTTAGGGCGTACGGGCACAGATACGCAGTATTTT. The encoded protein is CASRLGRTGTDTQYF.

This clonotype was seen at least ten times. The chain combines TRBV11-1 with TRBJ2-1; 12 positions agree with TRBD2. The CDR3 covers 12 residues. V trimming: 4 bases; J trimming: 13 bases; junction bases outside the gene matches: 2. Germline loops: CDR1 SGHAT, CDR2 FQDESV (reference sequence). CDR3: CASSWTSGTQFF. For the CDR3, the DNA is TGTGCCAGCAGCTGGACTAGCGGGACCCAGTTCTTC.

This chain uses TRBV7-2 with TRBJ1-1; D is uncertain. The CDR3 extends over 14 amino acids. The germline CDR1 and CDR2 sequences are SGHTA and FQGNSA. Trimming shortened V by 5 bases and J by 0 bases, and 10 bases separated the two germline ends. In nucleotides, the CDR3 is TGTGCCAGCAGCCCGGAGTGGCTGAACACTGAAGCTTTCTTT. Protein sequence: CASSPEWLNTEAFF.

The chain employs TRBV6-1 and TRBJ1-1; tentative D call: TRBD1 (5 bases). This CDR3 spans 14 amino acids. Looked up from germline, CDR1 is MNHNS and CDR2 is SASEGT. The ends were cut back, 6 bases at V and 3 bases at J, with 14 bases in the middle. CDR3 protein: CASRTGIKDTEAFF. For the CDR3, the DNA is TGTGCCAGCAGAACAGGAATAAAGGACACTGAAGCTTTCTTT.

This clonotype was found many times. The chain uses TRBV4-2 and TRBJ1-6; possible D gene TRBD1, 5 bases. The CDR3 is 13 amino acids. Between the trimmed V and J ends, which lost 0 bases and 9 bases, there was a span of 6 bases. The germline gives CDR1 LGHNA, CDR2 YNFKEQ. DNA of the CDR3: TGTGCCAGCAGCCAAGAGGGGGGTTCACCCCTCCACTTT. Protein: CASSQEGGSPLHF.

This clonotype was detected many times. The chain combines TRBV27 with TRBJ1-2, with unresolved D. This CDR3 has 15 amino acids. V lost 3 bases and J lost 4, with 15 bases in between. CDR1 is MNHEY and CDR2 is SMNVEV in the germline V gene (reference sequence). CDR3 nucleotide sequence: TGTGCCAGCAGTTTTTCTGGAGCCGGTGTCTATGGCTACACCTTC. Protein: CASSFSGAGVYGYTF.

This clonotype came up many times. V gene TRBV9 combines with J gene TRBJ1-4, with a weak D call TRBD1 (5 bases). The V gene's germline CDR1 is SGDLS and CDR2 YYNGEE. V was clipped by 4 bases and J by 8 bases, with 9 bases between them. CDR3 length: 12 amino acids. The CDR3 region is CASSPSGEKLFF. DNA for the CDR3: TGTGCCAGCAGCCCGTCAGGGGAAAAACTGTTTTTT.

The CDR3, as DNA: TGTGCCAGCAGCTTGGCCGTTCTCTCCTATGGCTACACCTTC. This gives the protein CASSLAVLSYGYTF. The V call is TRBV5-5, the J call TRBJ1-2, with unresolved D. V shed 0 bases and J shed 4 bases, with 10 bases lying between them. This CDR3 is built from 14 residues. CDR1 and CDR2 from the germline V gene are SGHKS and YYEKEE (reference sequence).

The table lists this clonotype with a few counts. The V call is TRBV29-1, the J call TRBJ2-5; maybe TRBD1 (5 bases). Deletions cut 2 bases from V and 5 bases from J, with 15 bases between. CDR1 and CDR2 from the germline V gene are SQVTM and ANQGSEA. The CDR3 covers 14 residues. The CDR3 sequence is CSVERQGVDETQYF. The CDR3 nucleotides read TGCAGCGTTGAAAGGCAGGGCGTCGACGAGACCCAGTACTTC.

In this sample, this clonotype turned up a few times. The chain has TRBV2 and TRBJ1-1, with a tentative D call TRBD1 (6 bases). This CDR3 region has 10 residues. Between the trimmed V and J ends, which lost 8 bases and 10 bases, there was a span of 11 bases. Per the germline V gene, CDR1 is SNHLY and CDR2 is FYNNEI. CDR3 nucleotides: TGTGCCAGCGGGGGGGCATTAGCTTTCTTT. Its protein is CASGGALAFF.

This clonotype has only a few counts. The chain links TRBV12-3 or TRBV12-4 to TRBJ1-1; a possible D gene is TRBD1 (6 bases). V lost 6 bases and J lost 6, with 14 bases in between. There are 13 residues in the CDR3. The CDR3 spells CASSLTGIAEAFF. The CDR3, as DNA: TGTGCCAGCAGCCTAACAGGGATCGCTGAAGCTTTCTTT.

This clonotype appeared many times. The rearrangement uses TRBV29-1 and TRBJ1-5; TRBD1 matches 8 bases. From germline, CDR1 is SQVTM and CDR2 ANQGSEA. CDR3 length: 13 residues. V shed 4 bases, J shed 6 bases, and the junction held 5 bases outside the gene matches. CDR3 sequence reads: CSVAGGQGQPQHF. DNA of the CDR3: TGCAGCGTTGCAGGGGGCCAGGGTCAGCCCCAGCATTTT.

This clonotype was found many times. The gene calls are TRBV5-6 and TRBJ2-1, with TRBD1 identical over 9 bases. CDR1 and CDR2 from the germline V gene are SGHDT and YYEEEE. This CDR3 has 16 residues. The junction had 7 bases not matched to a gene; V was cut back by 4 bases and J by 2 bases. CDR3 DNA: TGTGCCAGCAGCCAAGACAGGGGGGAGACCTACAATGAGCAGTTCTTC. Translation gives CASSQDRGETYNEQFF.

This clonotype appeared a single time. J is TRBJ2-1 and V is TRBV10-3; possible D gene TRBD2, 5 bases. V was shortened by 2 bases and J by 6 bases, with 14 bases between the two germline ends. Germline CDR1 is ENHRY and CDR2 is SYGVKD. This CDR3 contains 15 residues. The CDR3 reads CAISERGGPGNEQFF. The CDR3 DNA reads as TGTGCCATCAGTGAGCGGGGTGGCCCCGGCAATGAGCAGTTCTTC.